The present entry profiles one TCR beta chain with its context. Its target antigen remains unknown. The input lacks base qualities; no much larger clone sits a single base away. The donors were healthy, HIV-negative adults who had no recently reported acute infections or vaccinations. Every donor was a Caucasian adult residing in Nashville, Tennessee, USA. CD4+ T cells were enriched through magnetic negative selection, after which naive cells were positively selected on CD45RA and the remaining negative fraction served as the memory subset. Blood was obtained by leukapheresis, after which PBMCs were separated by Ficoll-Histopaque density gradient centrifugation and cryopreserved in liquid nitrogen vapor phase. Analytical flow cytometry was used to check the purity and quantity of every magnetically sorted T cell population. Genomic DNA was isolated from every sorted fraction and measured by UV absorbance on a Nanodrop 2000c.

The data were obtained in a study of shared clonotypes between healthy human individuals (dated by TCRdb to the early 2020s). For the wider study: The cohort comprised a couple of women and a few men aged 18 to 49 years. For each donor, three plates each were used for CD4 naive and CD4 memory, two plates were used for CD8 naive, and one plate was used for CD8 memory. The study deeply sequenced blood TCR repertoires of about 5 healthy adults to estimate repertoire size and the extent of clonotype sharing between individuals. Different laboratories and diverse techniques were used to prepare libraries and sequence TCR repertoires, to increase sequencing depth and limit assay-specific biases. Leukapheresis yielded between about 0.9 and 8.9 billion PBMCs per donor. Overall study outcomes, separate from this receptor: Pairwise subsampling led to the expectation that sequencing depth would affect the degree of clonotype sharing among donors. Larger estimated clonotype richness was generally found for naive subsets than for memory subsets. Sampling was limited to blood, and TCR repertoires in tissue likely differ from TCR repertoires in blood. Compared with non-shared clonotypes, the clonotypes found in all four sorted-subset donors had higher generation probabilities. Roughly 5% of naive CD4, 3.5% of naive CD8, 2.3% of memory CD4, and over 0.35% of memory CD8 clonotypes were shared across a few donors. The genetic and exposure-history diversity represented was limited by the small number of donors. Even with the large sequencing depth, rarefaction of the sorted-subset datasets indicated that sequencing was incomplete.

Using the deep immunoSEQ assay, multiplex PCR amplified TCR CDR3 regions from genomic DNA. Genomic DNA extracted from each cell subset was distributed evenly over all wells of several immunoSEQ 96-well plates, and each plate served as one replicate. For sorted subsets, each replicate PCR was loaded with 200 ng genomic DNA, equivalent to approximately 27,000 T cell genomes. Purified libraries were measured with a Qubit 3.0 fluorometer, size-checked on a Bioanalyzer 2100, and measured again with the KAPA Library Quantification kit. Every immunoSEQ 96-well plate was sequenced on a separate single-read 150-cycle Illumina NextSeq 550 flow cell. The source study handled its data this way. Because the immunoSEQ output included only junctional sequences and no quality scores, the filtering could not be the same as the filtering used for full-length reads. To assign V/J genes and CDR3, sequences were annotated against IMGT germline references using PyIR, a Python wrapper for IgBLAST v1.9. Reads were filtered out if the reads had weak V/J assignments (E-value above 1e-6), no CDR3, stop codons, out-of-frame junctions, or ambiguous translated residues. V3J clonotypes were defined as sequences sharing an identical inferred V gene, J gene, and CDR3 amino acid sequence. The percentage overlap between two repertoires was calculated by dividing the number of shared unique clonotypes by the size of the smaller repertoire. RTK rarefaction, the Chao1 estimator, and Recon v2.1 estimates of unobserved clonotypes were used to assess repertoire richness. For all TCRbeta clonotypes obtained by the gDNA method from a few donors, generation probabilities were computed with OLGA. The table was pulled from immuneACCESS by TCRdb, which kept in-frame rearrangements only. Such tables lose some clones; where checked, under half of the loss comes from unresolved V genes, and the rest has no known cause. The DNA gave D and trimming, while V, J and clone size come from that table. In all, the sample holds more than 1,200,000 clones, and roughly 98.5% of those were seen once. The ten most abundant clones make up roughly 0.35% of the sample.

Looking up the germline V gene yields CDR1 SQVTM and CDR2 ANQGSEA. The CDR3 measures 12 amino acids from cysteine to phenylalanine. Of all the DNA, just the CDR3 is kept, 36 bases in frame from base 1. The trim is 7 bases for V and 5 bases for J, with a gap of 14 bases between the germline ends. The sequenced sample was naive CD4+ T cells sorted from blood. The cell subset or site label here, explained by the study, means: CD45RA+ positively selected. The receptor's source is a man aged 25 to 45 in good health. The chain was built from TRBV29-1 and TRBJ2-5, and TRBD1 may be the D gene, going by 6 matching bases. The DNA reads as follows: TGCAGCGCGAACAGGGTACACGAGACCCAGTACTTC. Its protein reads: CSANRVHETQYF.